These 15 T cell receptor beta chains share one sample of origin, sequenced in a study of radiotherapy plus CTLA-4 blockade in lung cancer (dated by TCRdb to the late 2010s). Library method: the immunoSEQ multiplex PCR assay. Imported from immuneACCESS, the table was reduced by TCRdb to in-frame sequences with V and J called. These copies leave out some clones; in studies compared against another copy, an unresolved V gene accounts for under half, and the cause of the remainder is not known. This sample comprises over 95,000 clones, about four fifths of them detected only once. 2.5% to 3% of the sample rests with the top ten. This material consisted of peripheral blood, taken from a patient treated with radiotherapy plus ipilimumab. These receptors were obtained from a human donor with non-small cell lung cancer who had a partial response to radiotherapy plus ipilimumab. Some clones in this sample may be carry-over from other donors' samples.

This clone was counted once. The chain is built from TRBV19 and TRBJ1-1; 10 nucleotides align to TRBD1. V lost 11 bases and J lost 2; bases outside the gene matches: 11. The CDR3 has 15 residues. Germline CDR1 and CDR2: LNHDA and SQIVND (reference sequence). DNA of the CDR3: TGTGCCGCCGGGGGGACAGGGGCCCGTAACACTGAAGCTTTCTTT. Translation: CAAGGTGARNTEAFF. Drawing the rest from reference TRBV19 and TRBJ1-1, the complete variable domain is DGGITQSPKYLFRKEGQNVTLSCEQNLNHDAMYWYRQDPGQGLRLIYYSQIVNDFQKGDIAEGYSVSREKKESFPLTVTSAQKNPTAFYLCAAGGTGARNTEAFFGQGTRLTVV.

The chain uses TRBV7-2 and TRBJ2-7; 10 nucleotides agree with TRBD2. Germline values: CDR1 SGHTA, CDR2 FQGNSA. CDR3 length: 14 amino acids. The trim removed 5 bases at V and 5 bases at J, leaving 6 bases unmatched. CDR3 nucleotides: TGTGCCAGCAGCCTCATGGGGACTAGCGACGAGCAGTACTTC. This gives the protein CASSLMGTSDEQYF.

CDR3 sequence reads: CAISRGGGSPLHF. The CDR3 DNA reads as TGTGCCATCAGTCGGGGAGGCGGCTCACCCCTCCACTTT. The chain links TRBV10-3 to TRBJ1-6; D is uncertain. The CDR3 extends over 13 amino acids. V gave up 5 bases and J gave up 10 bases, with 12 bases separating them. The germline CDR1 and CDR2 sequences are ENHRY and SYGVKD.

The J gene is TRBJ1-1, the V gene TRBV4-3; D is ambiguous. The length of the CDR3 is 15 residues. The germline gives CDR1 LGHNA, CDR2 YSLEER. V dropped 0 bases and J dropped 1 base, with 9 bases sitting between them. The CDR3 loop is CASSQEYSGNTEAFF. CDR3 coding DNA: TGCGCCAGCAGCCAAGAATACTCGGGGAACACTGAAGCTTTCTTT.

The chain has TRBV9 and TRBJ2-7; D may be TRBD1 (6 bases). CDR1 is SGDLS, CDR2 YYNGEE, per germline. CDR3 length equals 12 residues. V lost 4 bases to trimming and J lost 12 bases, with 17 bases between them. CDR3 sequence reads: CASSPLPGTPYF. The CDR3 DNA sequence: TGTGCCAGCAGCCCTCTGCCCGGGACACCGTACTTC.

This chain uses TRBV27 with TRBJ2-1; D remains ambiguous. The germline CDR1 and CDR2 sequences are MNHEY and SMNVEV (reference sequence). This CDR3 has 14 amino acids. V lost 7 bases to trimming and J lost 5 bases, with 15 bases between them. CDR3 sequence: CASNGPIQNNEQFF. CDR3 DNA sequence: TGTGCCAGCAATGGGCCGATTCAAAACAATGAGCAGTTCTTC.

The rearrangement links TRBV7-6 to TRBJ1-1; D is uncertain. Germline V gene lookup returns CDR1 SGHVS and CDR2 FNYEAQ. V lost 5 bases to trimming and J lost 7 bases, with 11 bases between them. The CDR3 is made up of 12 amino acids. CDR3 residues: CASSPGYSEAFF. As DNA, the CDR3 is TGTGCCAGCAGCCCAGGATACAGTGAAGCTTTCTTT.

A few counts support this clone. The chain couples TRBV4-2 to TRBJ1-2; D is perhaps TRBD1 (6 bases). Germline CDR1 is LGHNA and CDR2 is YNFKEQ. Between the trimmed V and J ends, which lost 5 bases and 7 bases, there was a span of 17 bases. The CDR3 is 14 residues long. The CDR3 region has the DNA TGTGCCAGCAGCTTGGGGCGGGGGCTTGGTGGCTACACCTTC. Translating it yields CASSLGRGLGGYTF.

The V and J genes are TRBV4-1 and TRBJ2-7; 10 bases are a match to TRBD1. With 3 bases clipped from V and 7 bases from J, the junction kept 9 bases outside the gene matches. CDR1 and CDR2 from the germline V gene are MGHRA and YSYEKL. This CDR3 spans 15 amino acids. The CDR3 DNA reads TGCGCCAGCAGCCATATCGGGACAGGGGAGGGGGAGCAGTACTTC. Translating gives CASSHIGTGEGEQYF.

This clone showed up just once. CDR3 in amino acids: CASSSNTDTQYF. CDR3 nucleotides: TGCGCCAGCAGCTCAAATACAGATACGCAGTATTTT. The V gene is TRBV5-1, the J gene TRBJ2-3, with no clear D. V lost 3 bases and J lost 3, with 5 bases in between. Germline assignment: CDR1 SGHRS and CDR2 YFSETQ. The CDR3 covers 12 residues.

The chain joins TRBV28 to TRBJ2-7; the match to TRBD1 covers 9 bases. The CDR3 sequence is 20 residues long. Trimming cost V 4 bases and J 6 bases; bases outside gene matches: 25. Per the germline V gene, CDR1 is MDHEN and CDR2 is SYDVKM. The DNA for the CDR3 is TGTGCCAGCAGTTACCATCCCGGGACAGGGAGTCTAAAGTTTCGGATCGAGCAGTACTTC. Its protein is CASSYHPGTGSLKFRIEQYF. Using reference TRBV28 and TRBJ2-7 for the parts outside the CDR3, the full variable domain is DVKVTQSSRYLVKRTGEKVFLECVQDMDHENMFWYRQDPGLGLRLIYFSYDVKMKEKGDIPEGYSVSREKKERFSLILESASTNQTSMYLCASSYHPGTGSLKFRIEQYFGPGTRLTVT.

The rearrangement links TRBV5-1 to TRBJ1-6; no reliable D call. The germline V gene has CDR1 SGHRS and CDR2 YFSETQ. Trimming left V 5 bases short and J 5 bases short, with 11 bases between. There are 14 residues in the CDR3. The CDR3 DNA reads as TGCGCCAGCAGAGAGGGCGTACATAATTCACCCCTCCACTTT. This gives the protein CASREGVHNSPLHF.

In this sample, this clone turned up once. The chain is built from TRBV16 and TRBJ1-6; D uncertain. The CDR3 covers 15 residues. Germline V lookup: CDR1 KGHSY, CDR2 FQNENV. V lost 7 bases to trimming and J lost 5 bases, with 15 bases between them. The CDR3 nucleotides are TGTGCCAGCAACTACGGGAGTTCTCATAATTCACCCCTCCACTTT. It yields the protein CASNYGSSHNSPLHF.

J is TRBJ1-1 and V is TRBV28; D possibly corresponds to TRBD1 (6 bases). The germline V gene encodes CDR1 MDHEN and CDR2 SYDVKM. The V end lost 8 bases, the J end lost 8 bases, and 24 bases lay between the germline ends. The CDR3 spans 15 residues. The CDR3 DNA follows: TGTGCCAGCCCTTCGTCGACGCAGGGGCAAGACGAAGCTTTCTTT. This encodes CASPSSTQGQDEAFF.

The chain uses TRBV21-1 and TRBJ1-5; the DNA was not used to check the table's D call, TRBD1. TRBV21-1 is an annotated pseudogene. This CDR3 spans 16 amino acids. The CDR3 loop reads CASSTPGTGVNQPQHF. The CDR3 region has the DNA TGTGCCAGCAGCACACCCGGGACAGGGGTCAATCAGCCCCAGCATTTT.